The clone carrying this T cell receptor (beta chain) appeared many times. Its antigen is currently unknown. The data were obtained in a study of CD8 T cells in ankylosing spondylitis. Construction of TCR beta libraries was performed using quantitative 5'-RACE with molecular barcodes. TCRdb reanalysed the 5' RACE reads using MiXCR and keeps one entry per CDR3 protein. The profile shows around 140,000 distinct CDR3 sequences, 10% to 12% of them singletons. Regarding the study as a whole: Clones linked to disease were reported to show significant enrichment in matched ankylosing spondylitis synovial fluid. One TCR beta motif, made up of under ten highly homologous variants, appeared characteristic of ankylosing spondylitis blood. In peripheral blood, disease-linked CD8+ clones occurred at relatively low frequencies.

The sample was blood, either unsorted or a sorted T cell fraction (not recorded which). The TCR comes from a female donor with ankylosing spondylitis or in good health (not recorded which).

The CDR3 DNA reads as TGCAGTGCTCCCCGGACAGGTCCTAACTATGGCTACACCTTC. It encodes CSAPRTGPNYGYTF. J is TRBJ1-2 and V is TRBV20-1; 7 bases are shared with TRBD1. This CDR3 contains 14 residues. J lost 0 bases, V lost 5 bases, and 6 bases had no gene match. Per germline, CDR1 DFQATT and CDR2 SNEGSKA (reference sequence).